Listed below are T cell receptor beta chains from one sample, sequenced in a study of T cell changes during pregnancy in multiple sclerosis. The repertoire was sequenced with immunoSEQ multiplex PCR; TCRdb's copy has only in-frame clones and lacks some. The sample yields approximately 100,000 clones, roughly 90% seen once. This material consisted of peripheral blood, taken after pregnancy. These receptors all come from a female donor with multiple sclerosis, enrolled in a pregnancy study. CDR3s include the opening cysteine and the closing phenylalanine or tryptophan. Each record gives: CDR3 length, D gene, clone size, V gene, J gene, CDR3 protein, CDR3 DNA. D genes are given only for firm matches. A clone size is listed for some rows: how often the clone was seen (once, few, many), or a class if it is expanded.

15	-	once	TRBV14	TRBJ1-1	CASSQAKGWSTEAFF	TGTGCCAGCAGCCAAGCTAAAGGATGGAGCACTGAAGCTTTCTTT
13	TRBD1	-	TRBV5-1	TRBJ2-7	CASSSGTAHEQYF	TGCGCCAGCAGCTCCGGGACAGCGCACGAGCAGTACTTC
20	TRBD1	-	TRBV5-1	TRBJ2-6	CASSLATRTGVSSGANVLTF	TGCGCCAGCAGCTTGGCCACGAGGACAGGGGTTTCTTCTGGGGCCAACGTCCTGACTTTC
15	TRBD1	-	TRBV13	TRBJ1-6	CASSPRQGSNSPLHF	TGTGCCAGCAGCCCAAGACAGGGGAGCAATTCACCCCTCCACTTT
16	-	-	TRBV5-5	TRBJ1-5	CASSLDGGPTNQPQHF	TGTGCCAGCAGCTTGGATGGAGGGCCCACCAATCAGCCCCAGCATTTT
16	TRBD1	-	TRBV6-1	TRBJ1-4	CASSVDRVATNEKLFF	TGTGCCAGCAGTGTAGACAGGGTAGCTACTAATGAAAAACTGTTTTTT
21	TRBD2	-	TRBV5-1	TRBJ2-5	CASSTTPRLAGAGGSQETQYF	TGCGCCAGCAGCACCACCCCTAGACTAGCGGGAGCGGGGGGGTCCCAAGAGACCCAGTACTTC
14	TRBD2	once	TRBV5-1	TRBJ2-3	CATTSGRGADTQYF	TGCGCCACGACTAGCGGGAGAGGGGCAGATACGCAGTATTTT
14	-	-	TRBV5-5	TRBJ2-3	CASSISGGTDTQYF	TGTGCCAGCAGCATTAGCGGTGGCACAGATACGCAGTATTTT
19	TRBD2	-	TRBV30	TRBJ2-1	CAWNPWASGRAGAYNEQFF	TGTGCCTGGAACCCCTGGGCTAGCGGGAGGGCCGGGGCCTACAATGAGCAGTTCTTC
12	-	-	TRBV30	TRBJ2-2	CAWNRDTGELFF	TGTGCCTGGAACAGGGACACCGGGGAGCTGTTTTTT